This entry features one T cell receptor (beta chain) sequence. Its antigen is not known. This CDR3 has 15 residues. Germline V gene sequence: CDR1 ENHRY, CDR2 SYGVKD. This specimen comes from a study of monozygotic twins with inflammatory bowel disease. Study-wide results and caveats: Inverse Simpson values showed less TCRbeta diversity in IBD patients than in their healthy co-twins. Fewer shared clonotypes with others were found in IBD patients than in healthy twins, especially with disease activity.

No DNA is given; TCRdb re-called the 5' RACE reads and lists each CDR3 protein once. This sample contains fewer than 550,000 distinct CDR3 sequences. This receptor was taken from a human donor with ulcerative colitis or Crohn's disease, or a healthy co-twin of an affected twin (not recorded which). This chain connects TRBV10-3 to TRBJ2-1; the D gene TCRdb calls, TRBD2, cannot be checked with no DNA. The sample consisted of blood. CDR3 in amino acids: CAISPSGREGDEQFF.